The rows below give T cell receptor beta chains drawn from one sample of a study of T cells in tuberculosis. Sequenced by immunoSEQ multiplex PCR; TCRdb stores in-frame clones only, minus some. The sample yields tens of thousands of clones, about 95% seen once. Sequenced material: PBMCs, taken at tuberculosis diagnosis. All receptors derive from an adult with tuberculosis. CDR3s include the opening cysteine and the closing phenylalanine or tryptophan. D genes are given only for firm matches. Not every row has a clone size; where given, it reads once, few, many or a size class.

abundance,v_gene,j_gene,d_gene,CDR3nt,CDR3aa
.,TRBV9,TRBJ1-2,.,TGTGCCAGCAGCGTAGAGGGAGTCGGAGACTATGGCTACACCTTC,CASSVEGVGDYGYTF
.,TRBV25-1,TRBJ2-1,TRBD2,TGTGCCAGCAGTGGGATAGCGGGAGGGCCGAATGAGCAGTTCTTC,CASSGIAGGPNEQFF
.,TRBV10-3,TRBJ2-3,TRBD1,TGTGCCATCAGTGAGTCGGCCCCAGGGGGCAGTGATGGCCCTGGGACAGATACGCAGTATTTT,CAISESAPGGSDGPGTDTQYF
.,TRBV19,TRBJ1-1,TRBD1,TGTGCCAGTAGTACCTTAACAGGGGTTGGCGACACTGAAGCTTTCTTT,CASSTLTGVGDTEAFF
.,TRBV19,TRBJ1-1,TRBD1,TGTGCCAGTAGTACTCCGGGACAGAAGAAAATGAACACTGAAGCTTTCTTT,CASSTPGQKKMNTEAFF
.,TRBV4-1,TRBJ2-2,.,TGCGCCAGCAGCCAAGGGATAGCCCCCTTGAACACCGGGGAGCTGTTTTTT,CASSQGIAPLNTGELFF
.,TRBV6-5,TRBJ2-2,TRBD1,TGTGCCAGCAGTTCGACAGGGGGGACCGGGGAGCTGTTTTTT,CASSSTGGTGELFF
.,TRBV28,TRBJ1-1,.,TGTGCCAGCAGTTTCGGGGCGGGAATGAACACTGAAGCTTTCTTT,CASSFGAGMNTEAFF
.,TRBV15,TRBJ1-2,.,TGTGCCACCAGCAGAGATCAGGCGGGGGCGCGGGGCTACACCTTC,CATSRDQAGARGYTF
.,TRBV6-5,TRBJ2-1,.,TGTGCCAGCAGACAGAGTTGGCTAGCGATGCATGAGCAGTTCTTC,CASRQSWLAMHEQFF
.,TRBV27,TRBJ2-3,.,TGTGCCAGCAGTTTATCGATCGGTGGTACGCAGTATTTT,CASSLSIGGTQYF
.,TRBV4-1,TRBJ1-1,TRBD1,TGCGCCAGCAGACCGTTCACAGGGGAGAACACTGAAGCTTTCTTT,CASRPFTGENTEAFF
once,TRBV30,TRBJ1-1,.,TGTGTCACGGACAGTCTAGACGCTTTCTTT,CVTDSLDAFF
.,TRBV28,TRBJ2-5,TRBD1,TGTGCCAGCAGCCGACAGGGATCAGGGACCCAGTACTTC,CASSRQGSGTQYF
once,TRBV28,TRBJ1-5,.,TGTGCCAGCAGTTTAGGGGGGATATTGGGTAAGCCCCAGCATTTT,CASSLGGILGKPQHF
.,TRBV6-1,TRBJ1-4,.,TGTGCCAGCAGGGCCCGCCGAGGGTTAAATGAAAAACTGTTTTTT,CASRARRGLNEKLFF
.,TRBV6-6,TRBJ2-7,TRBD2,TGTGCCAGCAAACTGAGCGGGAGGGCCCCATACGAGCAGTACTTC,CASKLSGRAPYEQYF
.,TRBV27,TRBJ1-1,.,TGTGCCAGCAGTTTTGGTGTGGCTAACACTGAAGCTTTCTTT,CASSFGVANTEAFF
.,TRBV30,TRBJ2-2,TRBD1,TGTGCCTGGAATCGGGGACAGGGGGCCACCGGGGAGCTGTTTTTT,CAWNRGQGATGELFF
.,TRBV7-2,TRBJ1-2,.,TGTGCCAGCAGCTTACGGCAGGGCAGGTCTTGGGCAGACTATGGCTACACCTTC,CASSLRQGRSWADYGYTF
.,TRBV19,TRBJ2-5,TRBD1,TGTGCCAGTAGTAGTGGGACAGGAGTAGGGGAGACCCAGTACTTC,CASSSGTGVGETQYF
few,TRBV7-6,TRBJ2-1,.,TGTGCCAGCAGCCGCGAGACTAGAGAGGCAAAGCAGTTCTTC,CASSRETREAKQFF
.,TRBV5-4,TRBJ1-1,.,TGTGCCAGCAGCGACGGAGGGCAGGCGAACACTGAAGCTTTCTTT,CASSDGGQANTEAFF
.,TRBV2,TRBJ2-5,.,TGTGCCAGCAGTGAGGTCAGCCAAGAGACCCAGTACTTC,CASSEVSQETQYF
.,TRBV11-2,TRBJ2-1,.,TGTGCCAGCAGCTTACCCAATCTGAGGATCTCCTACAATGAGCAGTTCTTC,CASSLPNLRISYNEQFF
.,TRBV25-1,TRBJ2-1,.,TGTGCCAGCAGTGGATGGACTATCAGCTCCTACAATGAGCAGTTCTTC,CASSGWTISSYNEQFF
.,TRBV5-6,TRBJ2-7,TRBD2,TGTGCCAGCAGCCTGGGGAGGGCCTACAACGAGCAGTACTTC,CASSLGRAYNEQYF
.,TRBV11-2,TRBJ1-2,.,TGTGCCAGCAGCTTAGGGAGGGTTGACTACACCTTC,CASSLGRVDYTF
.,TRBV4-3,TRBJ2-7,.,TGCGCCAGCAGCCAAGGGCGGGCCAGCTACGAGCAGTACTTC,CASSQGRASYEQYF
.,TRBV10-2,TRBJ2-2,TRBD2,TGCGCCAGCAGTGAAGTAGCGGGGCGGACCGGGGAGCTGTTTTTT,CASSEVAGRTGELFF
once,TRBV5-8,TRBJ2-3,.,TGTGCCAGCAGCCTCAGGGTTGAATATTTT,CASSLRVEYF
.,TRBV10-3,TRBJ2-5,.,TGTGCCATCAGTGACTGGTCTCGGCAAGAGACCCAGTACTTC,CAISDWSRQETQYF
.,TRBV19,TRBJ1-1,.,TGTGCCAGTACTTCCCCCCGGGCGGGGGCTTTCTTT,CASTSPRAGAFF
.,TRBV4-3,TRBJ2-3,TRBD2,TGCGCCAGCAGCCAAGATAGAGGAGGGCTAGCGGTTACGCAGTATTTT,CASSQDRGGLAVTQYF
once,TRBV7-8,TRBJ1-5,.,TGTGCCAGCAGCTTACGCCCAGGGTGGAGAGATCAGCCCCAGCATTTT,CASSLRPGWRDQPQHF
.,TRBV6-5,TRBJ1-1,.,TGTGCCAGCAGTTACTCGGGCTTCGGGGAGGGTACTGAAGCTTTCTTT,CASSYSGFGEGTEAFF
.,TRBV10-3,TRBJ2-2,TRBD1,TGTGCCATCAGTGACCCCGGGACAGGGGTTTCGGCGTCGGTAGCCGGGGAGCTGTTTTTT,CAISDPGTGVSASVAGELFF
.,TRBV9,TRBJ2-6,.,TGTGCCAGCAGCGTAGCGTACGGTTACTCTGGGGCCAACGTCCTGACTTTC,CASSVAYGYSGANVLTF
.,TRBV19,TRBJ1-2,.,TGTGCCAGTAGTCAGTACGCCGCCCCCTCTAACTATGGCTACACCTTC,CASSQYAAPSNYGYTF
.,TRBV28,TRBJ1-4,TRBD1,TGTGCCAGCAGGGGGGCGGGACAGGGTAATGAAAAACTGTTTTTT,CASRGAGQGNEKLFF
.,TRBV28,TRBJ1-2,.,TGTGCTACACGGTCTGGGGAGGGCTACACCTTC,CATRSGEGYTF
.,TRBV6-1,TRBJ1-2,TRBD1,TGTGCCAGCAGTGAAGTTGGGGACAGCCTTAACTATGGCTACACCTTC,CASSEVGDSLNYGYTF
few,TRBV10-3,TRBJ2-5,TRBD2,TGTGCCATCGGAACTAGCGCCCAAGAGACCCAGTACTTC,CAIGTSAQETQYF
.,TRBV19,TRBJ1-1,.,TGTGCCAGTAGTTGGAAGTCCCGGGGGAACACTGAAGCTTTCTTT,CASSWKSRGNTEAFF
.,TRBV27,TRBJ1-1,.,TGTGCCAGCAGAACGAACAGCGCCGGGGACACTGAAGCTTTCTTT,CASRTNSAGDTEAFF
.,TRBV4-1,TRBJ2-2,TRBD2,TGCGCCAGCAGCCAAGTTCAAGCGGGAGTGAGGACCGGGGAGCTGTTTTTT,CASSQVQAGVRTGELFF
.,TRBV6-5,TRBJ2-1,TRBD2,TGTGCCAGCAGTTACGATAGCGGGAGGGCTGGTGAGCAGTTCTTC,CASSYDSGRAGEQFF
.,TRBV5-6,TRBJ2-2,.,TGTGCCAGCAGCTTGGAAATCGTGCGATCCGGGGAGCTGTTTTTT,CASSLEIVRSGELFF
.,TRBV7-9,TRBJ1-2,.,TGTGCCAGCAGCTTAGGTACCAGTAGGGAGATGCGGGGCTACACCTTC,CASSLGTSREMRGYTF
.,TRBV2,TRBJ1-4,TRBD1,TGTGCCAGCAGAGAGGGACAGACTCATGAAAAACTGTTTTTT,CASREGQTHEKLFF
.,TRBV28,TRBJ1-1,TRBD1,TGTGCCAGCGGAGACCCAGGGGGCGCGAACACTGAAGCTTTCTTT,CASGDPGGANTEAFF
.,TRBV18,TRBJ1-1,.,TGTGCCAGCTCACGAGGGCGGTTCGACACTGAAGCTTTCTTT,CASSRGRFDTEAFF
.,TRBV30,TRBJ2-7,TRBD1,TGTGCCTGGAGCCTCCGGGACAGATACTCCTACGAGCAGTACTTC,CAWSLRDRYSYEQYF
.,TRBV28,TRBJ1-2,.,TGTGCCAGCAGTTTGGTTACAGTCTATGGCTACACCTTC,CASSLVTVYGYTF
.,TRBV30,TRBJ1-1,.,TGTGCCTGGATTAAAACCCGGACTGAAGCTTTCTTT,CAWIKTRTEAFF
.,TRBV9,TRBJ2-3,.,TGTGCCAGTAGCGTAGGGGGGGTAGGCGGAGATACGCAGTATTTT,CASSVGGVGGDTQYF
.,TRBV4-2,TRBJ2-2,TRBD1,TGTGCCAGCAGCCAAGACGCCAGGGGGTCCCCCGGGGAGCTGTTTTTT,CASSQDARGSPGELFF